Each of the 27 T cell receptor beta chains below was sequenced from the same sample in a study of blood T cells in healthy people across ages. Next came a second PCR, run for about 7 to 12 cycles, which used a sample-barcoded 5' primer along with a J-beta primer mix. A single record per CDR3 protein comes from TCRdb applying MiXCR to the 5' RACE reads. This table holds 700,000 or so distinct CDR3 sequences, 40% to 45% found once. Material for sequencing was blood. The source is a man older than 75 in good health.

The chain employs TRBV6-2 or TRBV6-3 and TRBJ2-3; 7 nucleotides line up with TRBD2. The length of the CDR3 is 16 residues. V trimming: 6 bases; J trimming: 2 bases; junction bases outside the gene matches: 11. The germline V gene has CDR1 MNHEY and CDR2 SVGEGT. The CDR3 sequence is CASSPMGRGSTDTQYF. The CDR3 DNA sequence: TGTGCCAGCAGCCCCATGGGGCGGGGGTCCACAGATACGCAGTATTTT.

The rearrangement uses TRBV15 and TRBJ1-5, with 8 nucleotides matching TRBD1. V was pared by 0 bases and J by 5 bases, with 3 bases of the junction left unmatched. Germline CDR1 and CDR2: LNHNV and YYDKDF (reference sequence). There are 15 residues in the CDR3. The CDR3, as DNA: TGTGCCACCAGCAGAGACAGGGGGCGAGATCAGCCCCAGCATTTT. It codes for CATSRDRGRDQPQHF.

This clonotype turned up a few times. The rearrangement uses TRBV4-3 and TRBJ2-7; D gene unclear. V lost 0 bases and J 0 bases, leaving 9 bases between the germline ends. The germline CDR1 and CDR2 sequences are LGHNA and YSLEER. CDR3 size: 15 residues. The CDR3 coding sequence is TGCGCCAGCAGCCAAGATCTCGGCAGCTCCTACGAGCAGTACTTC. It is translated as CASSQDLGSSYEQYF.

The sample holds a few counts of this clonotype. V and J are TRBV7-2 and TRBJ2-5, with 7 bases fitting TRBD2. Per germline, CDR1 SGHTA and CDR2 FQGNSA. V dropped 4 bases and J dropped 5; count of bases not matched to a gene: 7. There are 14 residues in the CDR3. This chain's CDR3 is CASSSLWEGETQYF. For the CDR3, the DNA is TGTGCCAGCAGCTCCCTATGGGAGGGTGAGACCCAGTACTTC.

This clonotype has just a few counts. This chain connects TRBV7-2 to TRBJ1-2; D is undetermined. CDR3 size: 12 residues. The germline V gene has CDR1 SGHTA and CDR2 FQGNSA. Trimming left V 5 bases short and J 7 bases short, with 11 bases between. The CDR3 bases are TGTGCCAGCAGCCCGAGGGTTCTTGGCTACACCTTC. Amino acids: CASSPRVLGYTF.

The chain couples TRBV6-2 or TRBV6-3 to TRBJ2-7; D unclear. Germline V gene sequence: CDR1 MNHEY, CDR2 SVGEGT. Deletions cut 0 bases from V and 1 base from J, with 7 bases between. CDR3 length equals 14 residues. The CDR3 DNA sequence: TGTGCCAGCAGTTACTCGATCAGTTCCTACGAGCAGTACTTC. This sequence encodes CASSYSISSYEQYF.

This clonotype occurred many times. This rearrangement joins TRBV6-2 or TRBV6-3 to TRBJ2-7; 8 bases are shared with TRBD2. The CDR3 covers 14 residues. Germline lookup yields CDR1 MNHEY and CDR2 SVGEGT. V shed 6 bases, J shed 5 bases, and the junction held 9 bases outside the gene matches. The CDR3 DNA sequence: TGTGCCAGCAGAACTACTAGCGGAGCCGACGAGCAGTACTTC. Translating gives CASRTTSGADEQYF.

This clonotype was counted only a few times. The CDR3 DNA is TGTGCCAGCAACCCGACAGGGGGGGAGACCCAGTACTTC. Amino acids: CASNPTGGETQYF. The chain employs TRBV11-1 and TRBJ2-5; TRBD1 matches 9 bases. Germline V gene lookup returns CDR1 SGHAT and CDR2 FQDESV (reference sequence). Unmatched junction bases numbered 5, after V lost 7 bases and J lost 5 bases. The CDR3 spans 13 residues.

The V call is TRBV7-8, the J call TRBJ2-1; tentatively, D is TRBD1 (6 bases). The CDR3 loop spans 15 amino acids. V lost 4 bases to trimming and J lost 9 bases, with 19 bases between them. Germline lookup yields CDR1 SGHVS and CDR2 FQNEAQ. Here the CDR3 DNA reads TGTGCCAGCAGCTCCGACCGGACAGTAGAAAGTGAGCAGTTCTTC. It encodes CASSSDRTVESEQFF.

This clonotype was recorded a few times. The V call is TRBV5-5, the J call TRBJ2-6, with unresolved D. This CDR3 is built from 16 residues. Between the trimmed V and J ends, which lost 5 bases and 4 bases, there was a span of 16 bases. Germline-derived CDR1 and CDR2 are SGHKS and YYEKEE (reference sequence). CDR3 DNA sequence: TGTGCCAGCAGTCCAAACATGGGGTCCGGGGCCAACGTCCTGACTTTC. This sequence encodes CASSPNMGSGANVLTF.

This clonotype came up many times. The chain recombines TRBV12-3 or TRBV12-4 with TRBJ1-2, with D maybe TRBD1 (5 bases). The V end was cut by 3 bases, the J end by 0 bases, with 17 bases between. The length of the CDR3 is 17 residues. The CDR3 spells CASSLMFSGTTNYGYTF. The CDR3 DNA reads as TGTGCCAGCAGTTTGATGTTCTCAGGGACCACTAACTATGGCTACACCTTC.

The table lists this clonotype with a few counts. The chain recombines TRBV6-2 or TRBV6-3 with TRBJ2-3; D is ambiguous. The CDR3 totals 14 residues. V shed 2 bases and J shed 0 bases, with 6 bases lying between them. Germline V lookup: CDR1 MNHEY, CDR2 SVGEGT. CDR3 sequence (DNA): TGTGCCAGCAGTTACGTGGGGAGCACAGATACGCAGTATTTT. It codes for CASSYVGSTDTQYF.

The chain couples TRBV6-1 to TRBJ2-7; 9 nucleotides align to TRBD1. The CDR3 runs 16 residues. Unmatched junction bases numbered 9, after V lost 0 bases and J lost 6 bases. Germline CDR1 is MNHNS and CDR2 is SASEGT. The CDR3 spells CASSEARGQGACEQYF. The CDR3 DNA is TGTGCCAGCAGTGAAGCTCGGGGACAGGGCGCCTGCGAGCAGTACTTC.

This clonotype has only a few counts. The chain links TRBV7-2 to TRBJ2-7; 9 bases align to TRBD1. Germline assignment: CDR1 SGHTA and CDR2 FQGNSA. The trim removed 3 bases at V and 6 bases at J, leaving 12 bases unmatched. CDR3 length: 16 amino acids. The CDR3 DNA sequence: TGTGCCAGCAGCTTGATACCGCCGGGACAGGGAGGCGAGCAGTACTTC. Translated: CASSLIPPGQGGEQYF.

The rearrangement uses TRBV6-2 or TRBV6-3 and TRBJ2-7; 9 bases are shared with TRBD2. The CDR3 has 15 amino acids. Germline V lookup: CDR1 MNHEY, CDR2 SVGEGT. The trim removed 4 bases at V and 7 bases at J, leaving 11 bases unmatched. CDR3 sequence reads: CASSSTGLAGREQYF. The DNA for the CDR3 is TGTGCCAGCAGTTCCACGGGACTAGCTGGTCGGGAGCAGTACTTC.

In this sample, this clonotype turned up many times. The chain has TRBV20-1 and TRBJ2-7; 7 bases agree with TRBD2. Germline CDR1 is DFQATT and CDR2 is SNEGSKA (reference sequence). The V segment lost 6 bases and the J segment 2 bases; nucleotides outside the gene matches: 10. This CDR3 has 14 amino acids. CDR3 in DNA: TGCAGTGCCTCCCTCGGGGGGTTTACCTACGAGCAGTACTTC. Its translation: CSASLGGFTYEQYF.

As concerns this clonotype: One junction end does not reproduce the germline sequence, and a read error may be involved. The chain has TRBV29-1 and TRBJ2-5; D unclear. CDR1 and CDR2 (germline): SQVTM, ANQGSEA. This CDR3 is built from 14 residues. CDR3 nucleotides: TGCAGCGTTGGAGGCATAAAGCCCCAAGGGACCCAGTACTTC. It yields the protein CSVGGIKPQGTQYF.

The chain recombines TRBV2 with TRBJ2-5; D is undetermined. CDR1 is SNHLY, CDR2 FYNNEI, per germline. V was pared by 3 bases and J by 11 bases, with 19 bases between. The CDR3 totals 14 residues. CDR3 sequence (DNA): TGTGCCAGCAGTGAGGGGTCGGCCTTCTATGAGCAGTACTTC. As protein: CASSEGSAFYEQYF.

This clonotype was picked up a small number of times. The J gene is TRBJ2-5, the V gene TRBV7-9; D unresolved. The V end lost 4 bases, the J end lost 4 bases, and 19 bases lay between the germline ends. Looked up from germline, CDR1 is SEHNR and CDR2 is FQNEAQ (reference sequence). The CDR3 is made up of 16 amino acids. The CDR3 region is CASSSIGRRTRETQYF. The CDR3 nucleotides are TGTGCCAGCAGCTCGATAGGACGGAGAACAAGAGAGACCCAGTACTTC.

This clonotype was detected many times. This chain joins TRBV24-1 and TRBJ2-1; D is undetermined. CDR1 is KGHDR, CDR2 SFDVKD, per germline. V lost 7 bases to trimming and J lost 5 bases, with 5 bases between them. The CDR3 spans 11 residues. The DNA of the CDR3 is TGTGCCACCAGGCTAAACAATGAGCAGTTCTTC. Translating it yields CATRLNNEQFF.

In the case of this clonotype: A junction boundary mismatches the germline segment, possibly from a read error. V usage is TRBV20-1 and J usage is TRBJ1-5; the D is unclear. This CDR3 contains 16 residues. Germline CDR1 is DFQATT and CDR2 is SNEGSKA (reference sequence). CDR3 sequence reads: CSARLARTASNQSQHF. The CDR3 bases are TGCAGTGCTAGGCTAGCTCGGACGGCTAGCAATCAGTCCCAGCATTTT.

The chain carries TRBV29-1 and TRBJ1-1, with D hard to call. The germline V gene has CDR1 SQVTM and CDR2 ANQGSEA. Trimming took off 8 bases at V and 0 bases at J, with 13 bases between the two ends. This CDR3 is built from 13 residues. The CDR3 DNA follows: TGCAGCTATACCACAGTCTTGAACACTGAAGCTTTCTTT. Translation gives CSYTTVLNTEAFF. Full variable domain (remainder filled in from reference TRBV29-1 and TRBJ1-1): SAVISQKPSRDICQRGTSLTIQCQVDSQVTMMFWYRQQPGQSLTLIATANQGSEATYESGFVIDKFPISRPNLTFSTLTVSNMSPEDSSIYLCSYTTVLNTEAFFGQGTRLTVV.

J is TRBJ2-5 and V is TRBV5-1; D gene uncertain. The V and J ends lost 4 bases and 5 bases respectively, with 12 bases between them. CDR1 is SGHRS and CDR2 is YFSETQ in the germline V gene. CDR3 length equals 13 residues. The CDR3 DNA is TGCGCCAGCAGCACGGACCCCCGGGAGACCCAGTACTTC. Residues: CASSTDPRETQYF.

This chain links TRBV20-1 with TRBJ2-3, with 12 bases fitting TRBD2. The ends lost 2 bases at V and 2 bases at J; junction bases unmatched: 2. Germline CDR1 and CDR2: DFQATT and SNEGSKA (reference sequence). This CDR3 is 15 amino acids long. The CDR3 loop reads CSARLAGGHTDTQYF. For the CDR3, the DNA is TGCAGTGCTAGACTAGCGGGAGGGCACACAGATACGCAGTATTTT.

This clonotype was recorded many times. The chain has TRBV13 and TRBJ1-2; TRBD1 is a possible D gene (5 bases). Trimming took off 0 bases at V and 6 bases at J, with 5 bases between the two ends. The CDR3 is 12 amino acids. Germline assignment: CDR1 PRHDT and CDR2 FYEKMQ (reference sequence). CDR3 nucleotides: TGTGCCAGCAGCTTAGGAGGGGATGGCTACACCTTC. The encoded protein is CASSLGGDGYTF.

Notes on this clonotype: The junction departs from germline at one end; a sequencing error may be responsible. This chain connects TRBV29-1 to TRBJ2-5, with TRBD1 as a possible D gene (6 bases). The germline V gene encodes CDR1 SQVTM and CDR2 ANQGSEA. CDR3 length equals 15 residues. CDR3 region: CSIERRQGWGEAQYF. The CDR3 nucleotides read TGCAGCATCGAAAGGAGGCAGGGGTGGGGAGAGGCCCAGTACTTC.

The rearrangement links TRBV12-3 or TRBV12-4 to TRBJ1-6, with TRBD1 identical over 7 bases. The CDR3 spans 14 residues. Germline trimming cut 6 bases from V and 10 bases from J; bases unmatched to any gene: 9. This CDR3 reads CASSLGGGASPLHF. The CDR3 coding sequence is TGTGCCAGCAGCCTGGGAGGGGGCGCCTCACCCCTCCACTTT.